One and the same sample provided the 4 T cell receptor beta chains below, sequenced in a study of shared clonotypes between healthy human individuals. The protocol was immunoSEQ multiplex PCR, while the TCRdb copy is restricted to in-frame clones and leaves out a portion. The table has about 1.1 million clones, about 84% seen once. The sequencing input was memory CD4+ T cells from PBMCs. Subset in this sample: CD45RA-negative fraction. The receptors were sampled from a man between 18 and 35 years old in good health. Some clones in this sample may be carry-over from other donors' samples.

This clone was recorded only once. The same CDR3 arises from other DNA sequences in this sample as well. V is TRBV6-1 and J is TRBJ2-7, with D uncertain. V shed 6 bases and J shed 4 bases, with 4 bases lying between them. Germline-derived CDR1 and CDR2 are MNHNS and SASEGT. This CDR3 has 10 residues. The CDR3 loop reads CASRTYEQYF. The CDR3, as DNA: TGTGCCAGCAGAACGTACGAGCAGTACTTC.

The rearrangement links TRBV13 to TRBJ2-7, with D unclear. Germline V gene data show CDR1 as PRHDT and CDR2 as FYEKMQ (reference sequence). This CDR3 has 14 amino acids. V was shortened by 5 bases and J by 3 bases, with 14 bases between the two germline ends. CDR3 region: CASSPTGRIYEQYF. The DNA of the CDR3 is TGTGCCAGCAGCCCAACCGGCAGAATCTACGAGCAGTACTTC.

A single count supports this clone. This chain joins TRBV28 and TRBJ1-5; no reliable D call. Germline V CDR1 and CDR2: MDHEN, SYDVKM. CDR3 size: 14 residues. V was pared by 7 bases and J by 5 bases, with 15 bases between. The CDR3 region has the DNA TGTGCCAGCATGGTCGGTTCAACTTATCAGCCCCAGCATTTT. Translation gives CASMVGSTYQPQHF.

The chain has TRBV18 and TRBJ1-4, with 11 nucleotides matching TRBD1. After removal of 6 bases from V and 3 bases from J, the junction contained 6 bases not matched to a gene. CDR3 length: 16 amino acids. Germline V CDR1 and CDR2: KGHSH, LQKENI. This chain's CDR3 is CASSWTGGPANEKLFF. DNA of the CDR3: TGTGCCAGCTCCTGGACAGGGGGCCCGGCTAATGAAAAACTGTTTTTT.